A single sample is the source of the 4 T cell receptor beta chains below, sequenced in a study of human T cells and chemical hapten exposure (dated by TCRdb to the early 2020s). What the time point label conveys for this sample: patch test 1, 2 weeks after DPC sensitization. The sample's treatment or condition label, decoded: therapeutic diphenylcyclopropenone sensitization with weekly scalp DPC. Library method: RACE. These reads were obtained on a NextSeq 500. The public reads were reprocessed in TCRdb via fastp at Q25 and MiXCR, keeping in-frame beta chains. When rows share a CDR3 protein, they turn into one entry using the most common DNA and genes. Present in this sample are around 100,000 distinct CDR3 sequences, 8% to 13% of which were seen just once. Together, the top ten hold roughly 3.2% of the sample. Sample: whole blood, taken in connection with sensitization to the hapten diphenylcyclopropenone (DPC). Receptors were obtained from a woman in her thirties or forties with alopecia areata. Some clones in this sample may be carry-over from other donors' samples.

The chain uses TRBV4-2 and TRBJ1-5, with D perhaps TRBD1 (5 bases). Germline values: CDR1 LGHNA, CDR2 YNFKEQ. There are 15 residues in the CDR3. The V end lost 4 bases, the J end lost 0 bases, and 10 bases lay between the germline ends. CDR3 sequence reads: CASSLVGASNQPQHF. CDR3 coding DNA: TGTGCCAGCAGCCTCGTCGGGGCTAGCAATCAGCCCCAGCATTTT.

This clonotype was observed a few times. This chain uses TRBV4-1 with TRBJ2-7; a possible D gene is TRBD2 (5 bases). V gave up 5 bases and J gave up 0 bases, with 11 bases separating them. Germline assignment: CDR1 MGHRA and CDR2 YSYEKL. The CDR3 covers 14 residues. The CDR3 DNA reads TGCGCCAGCAGCAACCCGGGATACTCCTACGAGCAGTACTTC. Translation: CASSNPGYSYEQYF.

The rearrangement links TRBV7-2 to TRBJ2-7; D is possibly TRBD2 (6 bases). The V and J ends lost 0 bases and 0 bases respectively, with 12 bases between them. CDR1 SGHTA and CDR2 FQGNSA come from the germline V gene. This CDR3 contains 16 residues. CDR3 region: CASSLAVVAASYEQYF. The CDR3 region has the DNA TGTGCCAGCAGCTTAGCGGTAGTAGCGGCCTCCTACGAGCAGTACTTC.

This clonotype is deemed medium-sized. The chain joins TRBV27 to TRBJ2-7; TRBD2 matches at 8 bases. V lost 5 bases to trimming and J lost 7 bases; unmatched junction nucleotides: 7. The CDR3 runs 13 residues. The germline V gene has CDR1 MNHEY and CDR2 SMNVEV (reference sequence). The CDR3 DNA sequence: TGTGCCAGCAGTAGCGGGAGAGGATGGGAGCAGTACTTC. It is translated as CASSSGRGWEQYF.